There are a few counts of the clone carrying this T cell receptor (beta chain). What it binds is unknown. Since a much larger clone is just one base distant, this may be a read error. CDR1 is MNHEY, CDR2 SMNVEV, per germline (reference sequence). The CDR3 has 15 residues. Trimming took off 1 base at V and 2 bases at J, with 11 bases between the two ends. Documented time point: newly diagnosed GD, antithyroid drugs for less than 3 months. Preparation of the TCR library used RNA extracted from PBMCs. This sample was included in a study of regulatory T cells in long-lasting Graves disease. Findings of the study overall: The study found persistent patients shared more public clonotypes (approximately 2,700) than new patients (about 880).

iRepertoire HTBI primers and Arm-PCR of CDR3 regions built TCR beta libraries. TCRdb recomputed calls from the multiplex PCR reads with MiXCR, one row per CDR3 protein. The table lists some 330,000 distinct CDR3 sequences, over 9.5% of them singletons. These data were likewise used in another study, on T cells in Graves' hyperthyroidism and ophthalmopathy.

The specimen comprised peripheral blood mononuclear cells (PBMCs), sampled at new diagnosis, from a patient treated with antithyroid drugs. This clonotype originated in a woman aged 18-29 years with Graves disease. The chain employs TRBV27 and TRBJ1-1; a possible D gene is TRBD1 (6 bases). The CDR3 region has the DNA TGTGCCAGCAGTTTATTTGGACAGAGCAACACTGAAGCTTTCTTT. Translating gives CASSLFGQSNTEAFF.